One T cell receptor (beta chain) is described in this entry. Its antigen is currently unknown. Method: immunoSEQ multiplex PCR; TCRdb's copy keeps in-frame clones and lacks some. The profile shows 150,000 or so clones, approximately 86% of them singletons. This specimen belongs to a study of cytomegalovirus exposure and HLA in healthy donors. The CDR3 is 15 amino acids. With V trimmed by 5 bases and J by 5 bases, 10 bases remained unmatched. Germline CDR1 and CDR2: SEHNR and FQNEAQ (reference sequence). Study observations and caveats: It was 150 or so TCR beta chains that were listed as cytomegalovirus-associated.

The V call is TRBV7-9, the J call TRBJ1-2; 8 positions match TRBD1. This receptor was identified in a man between 18 and 29 years old in good health and CMV-seropositive. Sequenced: PBMCs. In DNA form, the CDR3 reads TGTGCCAGCAGCCGCCCGGACAGGGTAGAGTATGGCTACACCTTC. Amino acids: CASSRPDRVEYGYTF. Supplemented by reference TRBV7-9 and TRBJ1-2, the full variable domain reads DTGVSQNPRHKITKRGQNVTFRCDPISEHNRLYWYRQTLGQGPEFLTYFQNEAQLEKSRLLSDRFSAERPKGSFSTLEIQRTEQGDSAMYLCASSRPDRVEYGYTFGSGTRLTVV.